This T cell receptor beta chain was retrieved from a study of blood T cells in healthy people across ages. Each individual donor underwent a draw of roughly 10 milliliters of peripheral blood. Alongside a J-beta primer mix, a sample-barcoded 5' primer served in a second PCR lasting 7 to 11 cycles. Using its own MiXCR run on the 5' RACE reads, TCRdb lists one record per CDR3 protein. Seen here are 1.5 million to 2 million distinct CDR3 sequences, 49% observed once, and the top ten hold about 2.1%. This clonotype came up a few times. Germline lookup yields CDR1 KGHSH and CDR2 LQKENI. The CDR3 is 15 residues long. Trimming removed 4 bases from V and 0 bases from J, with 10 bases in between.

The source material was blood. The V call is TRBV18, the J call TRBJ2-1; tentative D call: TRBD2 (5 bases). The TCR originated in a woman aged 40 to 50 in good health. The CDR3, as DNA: TGTGCCAGCTCACGACTACCGCACTCCTACAATGAGCAGTTCTTC. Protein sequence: CASSRLPHSYNEQFF.